These 5 T cell receptor beta chains were all obtained from the same sample, sequenced in a study of control samples from healthy donors and cancer patients. Sequencing was performed with immunoSEQ multiplex PCR; in TCRdb, only in-frame clones are kept and a portion is missing. The data contain some 51,000 clones, around 95% of them seen just once; the ten biggest clones take up 1.1%. The source material was blood. These receptors all stem from a woman aged 18-29 years in good health.

The chain uses TRBV19 and TRBJ1-1; D might be TRBD1 (5 bases). CDR1 is LNHDA and CDR2 is SQIVND in the germline V gene (reference sequence). CDR3 length: 16 residues. Trimming removed 6 bases from V and 0 bases from J, with 17 bases in between. In nucleotides, the CDR3 is TGTGCCAGTAGCGGGGGGTTCGGGGCTGTGAACACTGAAGCTTTCTTT. This translates into CASSGGFGAVNTEAFF.

Only one count was recorded for this clone. The rearrangement links TRBV6-5 to TRBJ1-2; 8 bases fit TRBD1. The germline V gene has CDR1 MNHEY and CDR2 SVGAGI. This CDR3 spans 15 amino acids. Losses at the gene ends were 2 bases for V and 3 bases for J; bases not matched to a gene: 5. In DNA, the CDR3 is TGTGCCAGCAGTTACGTAACAGGGGGACACTATGGCTACACCTTC. This codes for CASSYVTGGHYGYTF.

The J gene is TRBJ2-1, the V gene TRBV10-1, with no clear D. Trimming stripped 0 bases from V and 1 base from J, with 7 bases between. Per germline, CDR1 WNHNN and CDR2 SYGVQD (reference sequence). The CDR3 runs to 15 residues. This chain's CDR3 is CASSESVGSYNEQFF. In nucleotides, the CDR3 is TGCGCCAGCAGTGAGTCTGTGGGATCCTACAATGAGCAGTTCTTC.

This clone has a single count. The chain links TRBV5-5 to TRBJ1-1; D remains unclear. Trimming cost V 2 bases and J 6 bases, with 17 bases left between them. CDR3 length equals 15 residues. Germline assignment: CDR1 SGHKS and CDR2 YYEKEE (reference sequence). The CDR3 reads CASSFTGKVFAEAFF. The CDR3 DNA follows: TGTGCCAGCAGCTTTACTGGCAAGGTATTCGCTGAAGCTTTCTTT.

The rearrangement uses TRBV30 and TRBJ2-1, with D uncertain. The ends were cut back, 4 bases at V and 5 bases at J, with 9 bases in the middle. CDR1 is GTSNPN, CDR2 SVGIG, per germline (reference sequence). The CDR3 spans 12 residues. This CDR3 reads CAWTNINNEQFF. DNA of the CDR3: TGTGCCTGGACGAACATAAACAATGAGCAGTTCTTC. The complete variable domain, with remaining parts taken from reference TRBV30 and TRBJ2-1, reads SQTIHQWPATLVQPVGSPLSLECTVEGTSNPNLYWYRQAAGRGLQLLFYSVGIGQISSEVPQNLSASRPQDRQFILSSKKLLLSDSGFYLCAWTNINNEQFFGPGTRLTVL.